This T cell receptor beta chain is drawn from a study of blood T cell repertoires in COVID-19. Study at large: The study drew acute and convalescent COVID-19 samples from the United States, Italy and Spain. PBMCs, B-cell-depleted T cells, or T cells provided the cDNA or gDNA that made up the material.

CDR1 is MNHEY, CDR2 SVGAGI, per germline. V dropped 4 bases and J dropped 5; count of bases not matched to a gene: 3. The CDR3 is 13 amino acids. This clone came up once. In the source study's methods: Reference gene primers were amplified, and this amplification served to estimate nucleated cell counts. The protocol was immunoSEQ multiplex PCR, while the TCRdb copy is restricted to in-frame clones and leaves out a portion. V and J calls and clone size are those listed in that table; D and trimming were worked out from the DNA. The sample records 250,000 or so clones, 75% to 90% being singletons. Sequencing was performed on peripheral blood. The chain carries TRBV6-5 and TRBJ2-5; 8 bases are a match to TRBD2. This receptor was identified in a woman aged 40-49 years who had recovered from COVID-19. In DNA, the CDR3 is TGTGCCAGCAGTTTTAGCGGGATGGAGACCCAGTACTTC. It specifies CASSFSGMETQYF.